The 19 T cell receptor beta chains below were found in one sample sequenced in a study of T cell changes during pregnancy in multiple sclerosis. Only in-frame clones appear in the TCRdb table, and some are missing; sequencing was by immunoSEQ multiplex PCR. Of about 59,000 clones listed, just under 90% are singletons. The material was peripheral blood, obtained in the first trimester of pregnancy. Every receptor here comes from a female donor in good health, enrolled as a control in a pregnancy study.

This clone has just one count. The rearrangement joins TRBV5-1 to TRBJ2-7; 9 nucleotides match TRBD1. Trimming cost V 3 bases and J 0 bases; bases outside gene matches: 4. This CDR3 is 15 amino acids long. Germline V gene lookup returns CDR1 SGHRS and CDR2 YFSETQ. This CDR3 reads CASSWTGVSSYEQYF. In nucleotides, the CDR3 is TGCGCCAGCAGCTGGACAGGGGTAAGCTCCTACGAGCAGTACTTC.

The rearrangement joins TRBV5-5 to TRBJ1-2, with D uncertain. This CDR3 has 16 residues. CDR1 SGHKS and CDR2 YYEKEE come from the germline V gene (reference sequence). V was trimmed by 4 bases and J by 0 bases, leaving 16 bases between them. CDR3 in amino acids: CASSLVRAAANYGYTF. The CDR3 DNA is TGTGCCAGCAGCCTGGTGAGGGCGGCAGCTAACTATGGCTACACCTTC.

This rearrangement joins TRBV5-4 to TRBJ1-1, with a possible D match to TRBD1 (5 bases). This CDR3 contains 14 residues. Germline V gene data show CDR1 as SGHNT and CDR2 as YYREEE (reference sequence). Trimming removed 1 base at V and 2 bases at J, with 9 bases between. The CDR3 nucleotides read TGTGCCAGCAGCTTGCGACAGCCAAACACTGAAGCTTTCTTT. Translating gives CASSLRQPNTEAFF. The complete variable domain, with remaining parts taken from reference TRBV5-4 and TRBJ1-1, reads ETGVTQSPTHLIKTRGQQVTLRCSSQSGHNTVSWYQQALGQGPQFIFQYYREEENGRGNFPPRFSGLQFPNYSSELNVNALELDDSALYLCASSLRQPNTEAFFGQGTRLTVV.

This clone was counted once. CDR3 DNA sequence: TGTGCCAGCAGCTTAGAGTATCCAGGGAACGGCAATGAGCAGTTCTTC. Translated, it gives CASSLEYPGNGNEQFF. The chain links TRBV7-2 to TRBJ2-1, with a tentative D call TRBD1 (5 bases). This CDR3 has 16 residues. Germline CDR1 and CDR2: SGHTA and FQGNSA. Trimming shortened V by 1 base and J by 6 bases, and 16 bases separated the two germline ends.

CDR3 region: CAWSPGIGNQPQHF. The CDR3 DNA reads TGTGCCTGGAGTCCCGGGATTGGGAATCAGCCCCAGCATTTT. The chain uses TRBV30 and TRBJ1-5; D unclear. The CDR3 spans 14 residues. Trimming shortened V by 2 bases and J by 4 bases, and 12 bases separated the two germline ends. Germline V gene data show CDR1 as GTSNPN and CDR2 as SVGIG (reference sequence).

This clone has a single count. CDR3 amino acids: CASSLVTGGLSGNTIYF. CDR3 nucleotide sequence: TGTGCCAGCAGCTTAGTGACAGGGGGCCTCTCTGGAAACACCATATATTTT. The chain carries TRBV7-2 and TRBJ1-3; 10 bases map to TRBD1. After removal of 1 base from V and 0 bases from J, the junction contained 3 bases not matched to a gene. This CDR3 is 17 amino acids long. Per germline, CDR1 SGHTA and CDR2 FQGNSA. The whole variable domain, remainder taken from reference TRBV7-2 and TRBJ1-3, is GAGVSQSPSNKVTEKGKDVELRCDPISGHTALYWYRQSLGQGLEFLIYFQGNSAPDKSGLPSDRFSAERTGGSVSTLTIQRTQQEDSAVYLCASSLVTGGLSGNTIYFGEGSWLTVV.

This clone was picked up one time. This chain connects TRBV15 to TRBJ2-7; tentative D call: TRBD1 (5 bases). Trimming took 5 bases from V and 3 from J, leaving 17 bases between them. CDR1 is LNHNV, CDR2 YYDKDF, per germline (reference sequence). There are 15 residues in the CDR3. Here the CDR3 DNA reads TGTGCCACCAGCCACAACAATAAGGGGATCTACGAGCAGTACTTC. Encoded protein: CATSHNNKGIYEQYF. The whole variable domain, remainder taken from reference TRBV15 and TRBJ2-7, is DAMVIQNPRYQVTQFGKPVTLSCSQTLNHNVMYWYQQKSSQAPKLLFHYYDKDFNNEADTPDNFQSRRPNTSFCFLDIRSPGLGDTAMYLCATSHNNKGIYEQYFGPGTRLTVT.

The J gene is TRBJ2-7, the V gene TRBV11-2, with 10 bases that match TRBD2. The junction had 5 bases not matched to a gene; V was cut back by 4 bases and J by 2 bases. The germline V gene encodes CDR1 SGHAT and CDR2 FQNNGV. The CDR3 contains 15 residues. The CDR3 sequence: CASSYTSGATYEQYF. CDR3 nucleotides: TGTGCCAGCAGCTATACTAGCGGGGCTACCTACGAGCAGTACTTC.

The sample holds one count of this clone. J is TRBJ2-1 and V is TRBV25-1; 11 bases fit TRBD2. Germline CDR1 MGHDK, CDR2 SYGVNS. With 6 bases clipped from V and 5 bases from J, the junction kept 6 bases outside the gene matches. The CDR3 totals 15 residues. CDR3 in amino acids: CASSSLAGADNEQFF. CDR3 coding DNA: TGTGCCAGCAGCTCACTAGCGGGGGCCGACAATGAGCAGTTCTTC.

This clone was counted once. J is TRBJ2-3 and V is TRBV30, with D tentatively TRBD2 (6 bases). This CDR3 is built from 11 residues. V dropped 4 bases and J dropped 14 bases, with 16 bases sitting between them. Per the germline V gene, CDR1 is GTSNPN and CDR2 is SVGIG (reference sequence). The CDR3: CAWIWGGVLYF. CDR3 nucleotides: TGTGCCTGGATTTGGGGCGGGGTACTGTATTTT.

The gene calls are TRBV2 and TRBJ2-7, with a weak D call TRBD2 (6 bases). V lost 2 bases and J 1 base, leaving 12 bases between the germline ends. CDR1 SNHLY and CDR2 FYNNEI come from the germline V gene. CDR3 length: 15 amino acids. The CDR3 nucleotides are TGTGCCAGCAGTGAAAGGTCTGGGGGGTCCTACGAGCAGTACTTC. The encoded protein is CASSERSGGSYEQYF.

This chain joins TRBV7-2 and TRBJ1-4, with D unclear. The V end lost 6 bases, the J end lost 2 bases, and 4 bases lay between the germline ends. The length of the CDR3 is 12 residues. Germline loops: CDR1 SGHTA, CDR2 FQGNSA. In DNA, the CDR3 is TGTGCCAGCAGGCAGACTAATGAAAAACTGTTTTTT. It translates to CASRQTNEKLFF. The full variable domain, with the rest looked up from reference TRBV7-2 and TRBJ1-4, is GAGVSQSPSNKVTEKGKDVELRCDPISGHTALYWYRQSLGQGLEFLIYFQGNSAPDKSGLPSDRFSAERTGGSVSTLTIQRTQQEDSAVYLCASRQTNEKLFFGSGTQLSVL.

The CDR3, as DNA: TGTGCCAGCAGCTTAGTCATCGGGGGTGCGGGGTCAGGCGAGCAGTACTTC. It encodes CASSLVIGGAGSGEQYF. V is TRBV11-2 and J is TRBJ2-7; a weak D match, TRBD2 (6 bases). This CDR3 region has 17 residues. Germline assignment: CDR1 SGHAT and CDR2 FQNNGV. The V and J ends lost 1 base and 6 bases respectively, with 22 bases between them.

The chain uses TRBV11-1 and TRBJ2-3, with 9 positions matching TRBD1. V was clipped by 3 bases and J by 4 bases; unmatched bases: 8. This CDR3 contains 16 residues. Per the germline V gene, CDR1 is SGHAT and CDR2 is FQDESV (reference sequence). The CDR3 sequence is CASSFVGTGFPDTQYF. The CDR3 DNA is TGTGCCAGCAGCTTCGTAGGGACAGGGTTTCCAGATACGCAGTATTTT.

The chain is built from TRBV25-1 and TRBJ1-1; D may be TRBD1 (5 bases). The CDR3 length is 12 residues. From germline, CDR1 is MGHDK and CDR2 SYGVNS. V was cut by 2 bases and J by 4 bases, with 5 bases left in between. The DNA for the CDR3 is TGTGCCAGCAGTGAAGGGGCCACTGAAGCTTTCTTT. It codes for CASSEGATEAFF. The full variable domain, in which reference TRBV25-1 and TRBJ1-1 provide the parts outside the CDR3, is EADIYQTPRYLVIGTGKKITLECSQTMGHDKMYWYQQDPGMELHLIHYSYGVNSTEKGDLSSESTVSRIRTEHFPLTLESARPSHTSQYLCASSEGATEAFFGQGTRLTVV.

The chain employs TRBV7-9 and TRBJ2-1; D is uncertain. This CDR3 region has 15 residues. The germline V and J ends were trimmed by 4 bases and 3 bases, with 13 bases remaining between them. Looked up from germline, CDR1 is SEHNR and CDR2 is FQNEAQ (reference sequence). In DNA form, the CDR3 reads TGTGCCAGCAGCTCCCCGGTTCCAAGCTACAATGAGCAGTTCTTC. Encoded protein: CASSSPVPSYNEQFF.

DNA of the CDR3: TGTGCCAGCAGCCCGGGGCGGGGGAACAATGAGCAGTTCTTC. Translation: CASSPGRGNNEQFF. V and J are TRBV14 and TRBJ2-1; 7 bases are shared with TRBD2. Losses at the gene ends were 4 bases for V and 5 bases for J; bases not matched to a gene: 5. Germline V gives CDR1 SGHDN, CDR2 FVKESK. This CDR3 has 14 residues.

V gene TRBV7-9 combines with J gene TRBJ1-6, with 7 bases fitting TRBD1. Per germline, CDR1 SEHNR and CDR2 FQNEAQ (reference sequence). J gave up 7 bases and V 6 bases, and 3 bases lay outside the gene matches. This CDR3 has 13 amino acids. As DNA, the CDR3 is TGTGCCAGCAGGGTACAGGGGAATTCACCCCTCCACTTT. This sequence encodes CASRVQGNSPLHF.

V gene TRBV18 combines with J gene TRBJ2-3, with D maybe TRBD1 (6 bases). Trimming took off 0 bases at V and 3 bases at J, with 10 bases between the two ends. The CDR3 runs to 15 residues. Germline V lookup: CDR1 KGHSH, CDR2 LQKENI. In DNA, the CDR3 is TGTGCCAGCTCACCACCGAGGGGGAAAACAGATACGCAGTATTTT. This gives the protein CASSPPRGKTDTQYF.